Below, 31 T cell receptor beta chains from the same sample are listed, as sequenced in a study of beta chain features in type 1 diabetes. Study findings and constraints: Significant though moderate, a shortening of TCRB CDR3s appeared in all four CD4+ subsets of Type 1 diabetes patients.

No antigen has been identified for these receptors. The isolated RNA, all of it, was reverse transcribed, so expressed TCRB transcripts were what got sequenced. TCRdb's table, derived via immunoSEQ multiplex PCR, lists solely in-frame clones and lacks some. The sample includes some 350,000 clones, around 10% of them seen just once. Sequenced: central memory CD4+ T cells from blood. The origin of the receptors is a man aged 25-40 years with type 1 diabetes.

This clone was observed a few times. CDR3 sequence reads: CASSKGTSGRLNEQFF. In DNA, the CDR3 is TGTGCCAGCAGCAAAGGGACTAGCGGGAGACTCAATGAGCAGTTCTTC. The rearrangement joins TRBV7-2 to TRBJ2-1, with 14 bases identical to TRBD2. V trimming: 5 bases; J trimming: 6 bases; junction bases outside the gene matches: 6. This CDR3 spans 16 amino acids. Germline assignment: CDR1 SGHTA and CDR2 FQGNSA.

This clone was recorded a few times. The chain is built from TRBV5-4 and TRBJ2-5, with 8 nucleotides matching TRBD1. Germline loops: CDR1 SGHNT, CDR2 YYREEE (reference sequence). V dropped 4 bases and J dropped 5; count of bases not matched to a gene: 10. The CDR3 spans 15 residues. CDR3 nucleotide sequence: TGTGCCAGCAGCCAACAGGGGGAAGGGGAGGAGACCCAGTACTTC. Its translation is CASSQQGEGEETQYF. Based on the CDR3 plus reference TRBV5-4 and TRBJ2-5, the full variable domain is ETGVTQSPTHLIKTRGQQVTLRCSSQSGHNTVSWYQQALGQGPQFIFQYYREEENGRGNFPPRFSGLQFPNYSSELNVNALELDDSALYLCASSQQGEGEETQYFGPGTRLLVL.

The V call is TRBV4-2, the J call TRBJ2-5; 8 bases align to TRBD1. Germline-derived CDR1 and CDR2 are LGHNA and YNFKEQ. The CDR3 loop spans 14 amino acids. The V gene end was trimmed by 6 bases and the J gene end by 2 bases; junction bases not matched to a gene: 5. The DNA of the CDR3 is TGTGCCAGCAGTCGAGACAGGGGACAAGAGACCCAGTACTTC. Translated: CASSRDRGQETQYF.

This clone has a single count. The chain uses TRBV7-2 and TRBJ2-7, with 8 positions matching TRBD2. The CDR3 length is 15 residues. V was clipped by 5 bases and J by 3 bases; unmatched bases: 9. Germline lookup yields CDR1 SGHTA and CDR2 FQGNSA. CDR3 loop: CASSPRAGGVYEQYF. The CDR3 region has the DNA TGTGCCAGCAGCCCCCGGGCGGGGGGAGTCTACGAGCAGTACTTC.

The gene calls are TRBV5-4 and TRBJ2-1; 9 nucleotides match TRBD1. J lost 12 bases, V lost 4 bases, and 11 bases had no gene match. The CDR3 has 14 amino acids. Germline CDR1 is SGHNT and CDR2 is YYREEE (reference sequence). The CDR3 DNA is TGTGCCAGCAGCCCATCAACAGGGGGCAGGGTGCAGTTCTTC. Its protein is CASSPSTGGRVQFF. Full variable domain (missing parts from reference TRBV5-4 and TRBJ2-1): ETGVTQSPTHLIKTRGQQVTLRCSSQSGHNTVSWYQQALGQGPQFIFQYYREEENGRGNFPPRFSGLQFPNYSSELNVNALELDDSALYLCASSPSTGGRVQFFGPGTRLTVL.

This clone was counted only a few times. The genes are TRBV29-1 and TRBJ1-4, with D possibly matching TRBD1 (5 bases). This CDR3 spans 13 amino acids. The V end lost 5 bases, the J end lost 8 bases, and 15 bases lay between the germline ends. CDR1 and CDR2 (germline): SQVTM, ANQGSEA. CDR3 DNA: TGCAGCGTTTTCCGTGGGGGTGGGGAAAAACTGTTTTTT. Protein product: CSVFRGGGEKLFF.

This clone occurred a few times. The V and J genes are TRBV11-2 and TRBJ2-3, with D perhaps TRBD1 or TRBD2 (5 bases each). V lost 1 base to trimming and J lost 0 bases, with 20 bases between them. Germline CDR1 and CDR2: SGHAT and FQNNGV. This CDR3 spans 19 amino acids. CDR3 bases: TGTGCCAGCAGCTTAGGATTAAAATGGGGGATGAGGAGCACAGATACGCAGTATTTT. Translated, it gives CASSLGLKWGMRSTDTQYF.

The table lists this clone with many counts. The junction shows a germline mismatch at one end, possibly a read error. The sample has other DNA sequences that encode this CDR3 too. This chain joins TRBV7-7 and TRBJ2-7, with D perhaps being TRBD1 or TRBD2 (5 bases each). This CDR3 has 14 amino acids. Germline V gene lookup returns CDR1 SSHAT and CDR2 FNYEAQ (reference sequence). CDR3 sequence (DNA): TGTGCTAGCAGCTTAGGGGAGAAAGGCTACGAGCAGTACTTC. Amino acids: CASSLGEKGYEQYF.

This clone has a handful of counts. The V call is TRBV7-9, the J call TRBJ2-1, with 11 bases matching TRBD2. The CDR3 is made up of 18 amino acids. Germline loops: CDR1 SEHNR, CDR2 FQNEAQ (reference sequence). The V and J ends lost 4 bases and 5 bases, in that order; junction bases with no gene match: 13. The CDR3 sequence is CASSSGGLAVPGDNEQFF. The CDR3 DNA reads as TGTGCCAGCAGCTCCGGGGGACTAGCGGTCCCCGGGGACAATGAGCAGTTCTTC.

The V call is TRBV6-5, the J call TRBJ1-1; 9 bases align to TRBD1. Germline V gives CDR1 MNHEY, CDR2 SVGAGI. The CDR3 extends over 14 amino acids. Trimming removed 7 bases from V and 4 bases from J; junction bases left unmatched: 7. The CDR3 bases are TGTGCCAGCACCCAACAGGGGGCCGGCACTGAAGCTTTCTTT. Translation: CASTQQGAGTEAFF.

This clone came up a few times. The chain recombines TRBV6-5 with TRBJ2-6; 7 bases align to TRBD2. The CDR3 sequence is 15 residues long. Germline V gene lookup returns CDR1 MNHEY and CDR2 SVGAGI. Losses at the gene ends were 2 bases for V and 2 bases for J; bases not matched to a gene: 0. The CDR3 is CASSYRGAGANVLTF. DNA of the CDR3: TGTGCCAGCAGTTACCGGGGGGCTGGGGCCAACGTCCTGACTTTC.

This chain connects TRBV7-9 to TRBJ2-5, with 7 bases that match TRBD2. CDR3 length: 16 residues. Germline values: CDR1 SEHNR, CDR2 FQNEAQ (reference sequence). J lost 7 bases, V lost 5 bases, and 16 bases had no gene match. CDR3 nucleotide sequence: TGTGCCAGCAGCCCCGACGGGGAGGGGATGGAAAGGACCCAGTACTTC. Residues: CASSPDGEGMERTQYF.

V usage is TRBV4-2 and J usage is TRBJ2-2; the match to TRBD2 covers 11 bases. Unmatched junction bases numbered 8, after V lost 4 bases and J lost 4 bases. Germline loops: CDR1 LGHNA, CDR2 YNFKEQ. The CDR3 is made up of 17 amino acids. This CDR3 is CASSPLAGTSGTGELFF. DNA of the CDR3: TGTGCCAGCAGCCCCCTGGCCGGGACTAGCGGCACCGGGGAGCTGTTTTTT.

The chain's CDR3 is CASSEQTTGQETQYF. The CDR3 DNA reads TGCGCCAGCAGCGAACAAACGACTGGACAAGAGACCCAGTACTTC. V gene TRBV10-1 combines with J gene TRBJ2-5; D is undetermined. The CDR3 consists of 15 residues. Trimming cost V 6 bases and J 2 bases, with 16 bases left between them. Germline V gives CDR1 WNHNN, CDR2 SYGVQD (reference sequence).

The gene calls are TRBV27 and TRBJ2-2; no reliable D call. Germline values: CDR1 MNHEY, CDR2 SMNVEV (reference sequence). The CDR3 totals 14 residues. V lost 7 bases and J 1 base, leaving 10 bases between the germline ends. This chain's CDR3 is CASKRTVNTGELFF. In nucleotides, the CDR3 is TGTGCCAGCAAAAGAACGGTGAACACCGGGGAGCTGTTTTTT.

The J gene is TRBJ2-1, the V gene TRBV7-6, with D hard to call. Trimming removed 2 bases from V and 7 bases from J, with 15 bases in between. Germline CDR1 is SGHVS and CDR2 is FNYEAQ. The CDR3 runs to 15 residues. The CDR3 here is CASSLWGGPRNEQFF. DNA of the CDR3: TGTGCCAGCAGCTTATGGGGTGGTCCCCGTAATGAGCAGTTCTTC.

The chain employs TRBV11-2 and TRBJ2-1; 7 bases are a match to TRBD2. Germline V gives CDR1 SGHAT, CDR2 FQNNGV. V was clipped by 0 bases and J by 10 bases; unmatched bases: 3. The CDR3 is 13 residues long. Here the CDR3 DNA reads TGTGCCAGCAGCTTAGATACGGGAGGCGAGCAGTTCTTC. Protein: CASSLDTGGEQFF.

Only a few counts were recorded for this clone. The chain joins TRBV5-6 to TRBJ1-1; D possibly corresponds to TRBD1 (5 bases). V was pared by 4 bases and J by 4 bases, with 17 bases between. Germline loops: CDR1 SGHDT, CDR2 YYEEEE. The CDR3 loop spans 15 amino acids. The CDR3 DNA sequence: TGTGCCAGCAGCCCTAATCGAGGGAGGGGCACTGAAGCTTTCTTT. Translation: CASSPNRGRGTEAFF.

Only a few counts were recorded for this clone. The chain uses TRBV5-1 and TRBJ1-6; weak D call: TRBD1 (6 bases). Germline CDR1 SGHRS, CDR2 YFSETQ. The CDR3 runs 16 residues. The V end lost 2 bases, the J end lost 5 bases, and 14 bases lay between the germline ends. The CDR3 region has the DNA TGCGCCAGCAGCTTACAGGGCCTTCGCCATAATTCACCCCTCCACTTT. Translation: CASSLQGLRHNSPLHF.

In its sample, this clone was seen many times. This chain uses TRBV5-1 with TRBJ2-3, with D maybe TRBD1 (5 bases). The CDR3 sequence is 14 residues long. Trimming removed 4 bases from V and 3 bases from J, with 12 bases in between. Per germline, CDR1 SGHRS and CDR2 YFSETQ. The CDR3 reads CASSLDIRTDTQYF. The DNA of the CDR3 is TGCGCCAGCAGCCTGGACATTAGGACAGATACGCAGTATTTT.

The genes are TRBV16 and TRBJ2-7, with D maybe TRBD1 (5 bases). The CDR3 loop spans 15 amino acids. Per germline, CDR1 KGHSY and CDR2 FQNENV. V was cut by 0 bases and J by 5 bases, with 14 bases left in between. In DNA form, the CDR3 reads TGTGCCAGCAGCCAATCGACAGCGCTTCGGCACGAGCAGTACTTC. Amino acid sequence: CASSQSTALRHEQYF.

CDR3 sequence (DNA): TGTGCCAGCATCCACCAGGGGCTGGACTATGGCTACACCTTC. Translation: CASIHQGLDYGYTF. The genes are TRBV7-9 and TRBJ1-2; D possibly corresponds to TRBD1 (6 bases). In germline, CDR1 is SEHNR, CDR2 FQNEAQ (reference sequence). The CDR3 length is 14 residues. V lost 7 bases and J lost 3, with 15 bases in between.

The chain combines TRBV6-6 with TRBJ2-2, with 8 bases that match TRBD1. This CDR3 contains 16 residues. The V segment lost 5 bases and the J segment 3 bases; nucleotides outside the gene matches: 8. Germline loops: CDR1 MNHNY, CDR2 SVGAGI (reference sequence). The chain's CDR3 is CASSGAGQGYTGELFF. The CDR3 coding sequence is TGTGCCAGCAGTGGGGCTGGACAGGGCTACACCGGGGAGCTGTTTTTT.

This clone was picked up a small number of times. The genes are TRBV5-5 and TRBJ2-6; D not certain. CDR3 length equals 17 residues. V dropped 2 bases and J dropped 4 bases, with 16 bases sitting between them. Germline loops: CDR1 SGHKS, CDR2 YYEKEE (reference sequence). CDR3 in DNA: TGTGCCAGCAGCTTTGACCCCCCCGGCTCCGGGGCCAACGTCCTGACTTTC. Protein product: CASSFDPPGSGANVLTF.

There are a few counts of this clone. The J gene is TRBJ2-4, the V gene TRBV4-2; the D is unclear. This CDR3 spans 12 amino acids. Trimming shortened V by 0 bases and J by 7 bases, and 4 bases separated the two germline ends. CDR1 and CDR2 (germline): LGHNA, YNFKEQ. The CDR3 region has the DNA TGTGCCAGCAGCCAAGATAGGAACATTCAGTACTTC. Encoded protein: CASSQDRNIQYF.

This clone appeared many times. This specimen includes other DNA sequences encoding the same CDR3. The chain combines TRBV14 with TRBJ2-1, with D perhaps matching TRBD1 (6 bases). The CDR3 loop spans 15 amino acids. V lost 1 base and J 2 bases, leaving 9 bases between the germline ends. Germline V gene sequence: CDR1 SGHDN, CDR2 FVKESK. The CDR3 DNA reads TGTGCCAGCAGCCAAGGGGGGCCTCCCTACAATGAGCAGTTCTTC. Translating it yields CASSQGGPPYNEQFF.

The J gene is TRBJ2-2, the V gene TRBV5-4, with D possibly TRBD2 on 6 matching bases. The CDR3 has 16 amino acids. V was shortened by 3 bases and J by 5 bases, with 17 bases between the two germline ends. Germline values: CDR1 SGHNT, CDR2 YYREEE (reference sequence). The CDR3 here is CASSYSGGLGTGELFF. CDR3 bases: TGTGCCAGCAGCTACTCTGGGGGGTTAGGAACCGGGGAGCTGTTTTTT.

In its sample, this clone was seen many times. The rearrangement uses TRBV18 and TRBJ2-5; D might be TRBD2 (6 bases). The CDR3 totals 13 residues. Germline V gene data show CDR1 as KGHSH and CDR2 as LQKENI. V lost 2 bases and J 4 bases, leaving 8 bases between the germline ends. The CDR3, as DNA: TGTGCCAGCTCACCAGGGAGGCGAGAGACCCAGTACTTC. This gives the protein CASSPGRRETQYF.

The chain couples TRBV11-3 to TRBJ2-2, with D possibly TRBD2 on 6 matching bases. Germline loops: CDR1 SGHNT, CDR2 YENEEA. The CDR3 runs to 14 residues. V gave up 5 bases and J gave up 4 bases, with 11 bases separating them. The CDR3 is CASSRDSSTGELFF. In DNA form, the CDR3 reads TGTGCCAGCAGCCGGGACTCCTCCACCGGGGAGCTGTTTTTT.

To note about this clone: Other DNA sequences within the sample encode an identical CDR3. The chain uses TRBV6-5 and TRBJ2-5; D remains unclear. This CDR3 region has 13 residues. V was trimmed by 2 bases and J by 4 bases, leaving 8 bases between them. CDR1 is MNHEY and CDR2 is SVGAGI in the germline V gene. CDR3 protein: CASSYGRGETQYF. In DNA form, the CDR3 reads TGTGCCAGCAGTTACGGCAGAGGAGAGACCCAGTACTTC.

On this clone itself: A much larger clone differs by one base, so this may be a read error. The chain is built from TRBV11-2 and TRBJ1-5, with D unresolved. From germline, CDR1 is SGHAT and CDR2 FQNNGV. V lost 2 bases to trimming and J lost 6 bases, with 5 bases between them. The CDR3 is 12 residues long. CDR3 sequence reads: CASSLLGQPQHF. In nucleotides, the CDR3 is TGTGCCAGCAGCTTATTAGGTCAGCCCCAGCATTTT.